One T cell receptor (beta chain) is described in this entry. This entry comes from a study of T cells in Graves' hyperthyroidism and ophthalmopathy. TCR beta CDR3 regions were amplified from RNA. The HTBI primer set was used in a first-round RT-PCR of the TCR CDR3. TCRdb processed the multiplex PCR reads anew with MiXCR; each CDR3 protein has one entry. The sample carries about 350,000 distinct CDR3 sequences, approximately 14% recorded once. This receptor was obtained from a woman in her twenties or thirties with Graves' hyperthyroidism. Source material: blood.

The CDR3 region has the DNA TGTGCTAGTGGTTTGGAGACCGGGGAGCTGTTTTTT. Its translation: CASGLETGELFF. This chain connects TRBV12-5 to TRBJ2-2; D unresolved. The length of the CDR3 is 12 residues. CDR1 is LGHNT, CDR2 FRNRAP, per germline. Between the trimmed V and J ends, which lost 1 base and 5 bases, there was a span of 2 bases.